The sequence of this T cell receptor (beta chain) was determined in a study of breast tumors, draining lymph nodes, adjacent tissues. Study-wide results and caveats: Tumor T cell lymph node origin was a supported hypothesis, not proven.

The lymph nodes were axillary draining lymph nodes from breast cancer patients. Note on this clonotype: Its target is not known. A read error may explain this, as a much larger clone is one base away.

A single record per CDR3 protein comes from TCRdb applying MiXCR to the multiplex PCR reads. The data show approximately 150,000 distinct CDR3 sequences, roughly 33% seen once. CDR1 is MNHEY, CDR2 SVGAGI, per germline. The V segment lost 5 bases and the J segment 0 bases; nucleotides outside the gene matches: 3. This CDR3 has 15 amino acids. The sequence derives from a female donor with breast cancer. Some clones in this sample may be carry-over from other donors' samples. Sequencing was done on a sample of axillary lymph node tissue. The chain recombines TRBV6-5 with TRBJ2-1; 8 bases agree with TRBD2. This CDR3 reads CASSHTSGSYNEQFF. The CDR3 DNA reads TGTGCCAGCAGTCACACTAGCGGCTCCTACAATGAGCAGTTCTTC.